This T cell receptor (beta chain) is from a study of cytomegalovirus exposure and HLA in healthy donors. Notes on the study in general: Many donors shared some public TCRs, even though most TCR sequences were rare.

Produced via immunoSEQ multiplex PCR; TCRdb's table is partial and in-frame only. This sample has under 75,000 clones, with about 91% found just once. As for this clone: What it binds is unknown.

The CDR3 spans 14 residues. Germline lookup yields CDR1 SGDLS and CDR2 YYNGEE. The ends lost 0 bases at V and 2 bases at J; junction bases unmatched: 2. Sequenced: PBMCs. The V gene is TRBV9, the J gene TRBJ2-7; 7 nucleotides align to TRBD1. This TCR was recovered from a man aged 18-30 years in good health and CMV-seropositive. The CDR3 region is CASSVEGTAYEQYF. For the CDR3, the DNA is TGTGCCAGCAGCGTAGAGGGGACAGCCTACGAGCAGTACTTC.